Included here is one T cell receptor beta chain sequence, with context. Its target is not known. Sequencing was performed with immunoSEQ multiplex PCR; in TCRdb, only in-frame clones are kept and a portion is missing. The table has approximately 86,000 clones, 86% seen once. This sample is part of a study of T cell repertoires and HLA-DP antigens. Looked up from germline, CDR1 is LNHNV and CDR2 is YYDKDF (reference sequence). V shed 0 bases and J 6 bases; nucleotides not matched to a gene: 8. The length of the CDR3 is 17 residues. This chain connects TRBV15 to TRBJ2-1; TRBD2 agrees at 10 bases. This sequence was found in a man in his fifties or sixties in good health and CMV-seronegative. The specimen sequenced was CD4+ T cells from PBMCs. DNA for the CDR3: TGTGCCACCAGCAGAGAAAGGAGCGGGAGGGCCTTCAATGAGCAGTTCTTC. This encodes CATSRERSGRAFNEQFF.